These T cell receptor beta chains were read from a single sample in a study of CD8 T cells in ankylosing spondylitis. Each CDR3 protein gets one entry after TCRdb re-called the 5' RACE reads with MiXCR. The repertoire has 700,000 to 850,000 distinct CDR3 sequences, about 12% of them found once; the top ten carry under 0.6%. Material for sequencing was blood, either unsorted or a sorted T cell fraction (not recorded which). These receptors all stem from a male donor with ankylosing spondylitis. Both conserved end residues are part of each CDR3. Clone sizes are given selectively: once, few, many, or a class where the clone is expanded.

clone_size j_call cdr3_length v_call cdr3_aa
- TRBJ2-3 14 TRBV20-1 CSAARFQGADTQYF
- TRBJ2-6 14 TRBV20-1 CSARVLRGANVLTF
few TRBJ2-4 16 TRBV5-1 CASSPGRTSVKNIQYF
many TRBJ2-3 12 TRBV4-3 CASSQEGNTQYF
few TRBJ1-1 16 TRBV9 CASSVASGASRTEAFF
- TRBJ1-6 14 TRBV12-3/TRBV12-4 CASSLIGINSPLHF
- TRBJ2-2 12 TRBV24-1 CATGLTTGELFF
few TRBJ2-3 19 TRBV7-6 CASSLRSLAGTGHGDTQYF
- TRBJ2-5 14 TRBV20-1 CSAREGNTGETQYF
- TRBJ1-6 17 TRBV4-3 CASSQDAAGRGNSPLHF
few TRBJ2-7 18 TRBV11-1 CASSLRPNQGVVVYEQYF
many TRBJ2-2 14 TRBV11-2 CASSLAFRTGELFF
- TRBJ1-2 14 TRBV7-2 CASSLTQGAHGYTF
many TRBJ2-1 17 TRBV7-2 CASSLLGTSGGVGEQFF
few TRBJ2-7 11 TRBV7-2 CASSLDTEQYF
many TRBJ1-2 14 TRBV10-3 CAISSGDGSYGYTF
- TRBJ1-1 16 TRBV4-3 CASSQRATGRLAEAFF